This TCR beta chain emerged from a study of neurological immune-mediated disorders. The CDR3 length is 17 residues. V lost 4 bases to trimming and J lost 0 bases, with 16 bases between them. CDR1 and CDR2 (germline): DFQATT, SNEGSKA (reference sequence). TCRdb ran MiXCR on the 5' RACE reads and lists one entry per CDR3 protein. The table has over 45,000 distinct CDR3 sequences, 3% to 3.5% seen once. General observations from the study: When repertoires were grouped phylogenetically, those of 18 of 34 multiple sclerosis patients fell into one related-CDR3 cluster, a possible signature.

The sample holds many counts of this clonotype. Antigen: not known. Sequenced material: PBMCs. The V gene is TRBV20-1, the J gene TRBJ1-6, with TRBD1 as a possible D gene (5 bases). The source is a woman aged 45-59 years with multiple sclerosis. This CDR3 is CSATPGRTRSYNSPLHF. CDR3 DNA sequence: TGCAGTGCTACTCCAGGGAGAACCCGCTCCTATAATTCACCCCTCCACTTT.